Each of the 14 T cell receptor beta chains below was sequenced from the same sample in a study of T cell responses to AZD1222 COVID-19 vaccine (dated by TCRdb to about 2021). Libraries were prepared through the immunoSEQ multiplex PCR assay. Imported from immuneACCESS, the table was reduced by TCRdb to in-frame sequences with V and J called. These copies leave out some clones; in studies compared against another copy, an unresolved V gene accounts for under half, and the cause of the remainder is not known. The sample table records over 95,000 clones; approximately 90% of these occur just once. The biggest ten clones account for more than 10% of the sample. Sample time point, as interpreted from the label and publication: baseline before first vaccination. Sample: peripheral blood, taken on day 0 of AZD1222 vaccination. These receptors were obtained from an adult in good health.

This sequence joins TRBV20-1 and TRBJ1-2; perhaps TRBD1 as D (6 bases). The CDR3 spans 14 residues. Trimming removed 3 bases from V and 5 bases from J, with 16 bases in between. CDR1 DFQATT and CDR2 SNEGSKA come from the germline V gene (reference sequence). CDR3 bases: TGCAGTGCTAGTTACGGCGAGGGGGGATATGGCTACACCTTC. It translates to CSASYGEGGYGYTF.

J is TRBJ1-1 and V is TRBV6-5; D unresolved. Trimming took 6 bases from V and 5 from J, leaving 10 bases between them. CDR3 length: 12 residues. Germline V lookup: CDR1 MNHEY, CDR2 SVGAGI. The CDR3, as DNA: TGTGCCAGCAGATATGAACGAACTGAAGCTTTCTTT. This translates into CASRYERTEAFF.

V usage is TRBV15 and J usage is TRBJ2-2; 9 nucleotides align to TRBD1. The CDR3 covers 16 residues. Germline V CDR1 and CDR2: LNHNV, YYDKDF (reference sequence). Germline trimming cut 0 bases from V and 4 bases from J; bases unmatched to any gene: 3. CDR3 sequence: CATSREQGAGTGELFF. The CDR3 DNA follows: TGTGCCACCAGCAGAGAACAGGGGGCGGGCACCGGGGAGCTGTTTTTT.

This clone was observed a few times. The chain carries TRBV5-1 and TRBJ1-3; D gene uncertain. CDR3 length equals 13 residues. Trimming removed 1 base from V and 4 bases from J, with 6 bases in between. Germline CDR1 SGHRS, CDR2 YFSETQ. The CDR3 loop is CASSLSQGNTIYF. In nucleotides, the CDR3 is TGCGCCAGCAGCTTGAGCCAAGGAAACACCATATATTTT.

The rearrangement uses TRBV9 and TRBJ2-1; no definite D call. The CDR3 totals 14 residues. V was shortened by 2 bases and J by 3 bases, with 9 bases between the two germline ends. Germline loops: CDR1 SGDLS, CDR2 YYNGEE. DNA for the CDR3: TGTGCCAGCAGCGTCCGTCCTAACTACAATGAGCAGTTCTTC. Translated: CASSVRPNYNEQFF. Full variable domain (rest looked up from reference TRBV9 and TRBJ2-1): DSGVTQTPKHLITATGQRVTLRCSPRSGDLSVYWYQQSLDQGLQFLIQYYNGEERAKGNILERFSAQQFPDLHSELNLSSLELGDSALYFCASSVRPNYNEQFFGPGTRLTVL.

The chain employs TRBV14 and TRBJ2-1; TRBD2 matches at 10 bases. Germline trimming cut 4 bases from V and 4 bases from J; bases unmatched to any gene: 1. The CDR3 length is 14 residues. CDR1 and CDR2 from the germline V gene are SGHDN and FVKESK. The CDR3 nucleotides read TGTGCCAGCAGCCGGACTAGCGGATACAATGAGCAGTTCTTC. Protein product: CASSRTSGYNEQFF.

This clone was observed a single time. The V gene is TRBV11-3, the J gene TRBJ2-2; D unclear. The CDR3 sequence is 14 residues long. The germline V gene has CDR1 SGHNT and CDR2 YENEEA. V was pared by 0 bases and J by 5 bases, with 7 bases between. The CDR3 nucleotides read TGTGCCAGCAGCTTAGATCCGGTAACCGGGGAGCTGTTTTTT. This codes for CASSLDPVTGELFF.

The chain employs TRBV7-9 and TRBJ1-5; no firm D call. Deletions cut 3 bases from V and 0 bases from J, with 6 bases between. The CDR3 sequence is 14 residues long. Germline V gives CDR1 SEHNR, CDR2 FQNEAQ (reference sequence). CDR3 sequence: CASSFSDSNQPQHF. Written as DNA, the CDR3 is TGTGCCAGCAGCTTCTCAGATAGCAATCAGCCCCAGCATTTT. Full variable domain (rest looked up from reference TRBV7-9 and TRBJ1-5): DTGVSQNPRHKITKRGQNVTFRCDPISEHNRLYWYRQTLGQGPEFLTYFQNEAQLEKSRLLSDRFSAERPKGSFSTLEIQRTEQGDSAMYLCASSFSDSNQPQHFGDGTRLSIL.

This chain joins TRBV30 and TRBJ2-2; 10 nucleotides agree with TRBD2. CDR3 length: 15 residues. The germline V gene encodes CDR1 GTSNPN and CDR2 SVGIG (reference sequence). With 2 bases clipped from V and 5 bases from J, the junction kept 5 bases outside the gene matches. The CDR3 sequence: CAWSSGRARTGELFF. Written as DNA, the CDR3 is TGTGCCTGGAGTAGCGGGAGGGCCAGAACCGGGGAGCTGTTTTTT. The variable domain in full, completed from reference TRBV30 and TRBJ2-2, reads SQTIHQWPATLVQPVGSPLSLECTVEGTSNPNLYWYRQAAGRGLQLLFYSVGIGQISSEVPQNLSASRPQDRQFILSSKKLLLSDSGFYLCAWSSGRARTGELFFGEGSRLTVL.

The chain combines TRBV19 with TRBJ2-3; TRBD2 is a possible D gene (6 bases). The CDR3 has 14 amino acids. The germline CDR1 and CDR2 sequences are LNHDA and SQIVND (reference sequence). The V and J ends lost 3 bases and 3 bases respectively, with 10 bases between them. The CDR3 protein is CASSMVGGTDTQYF. The CDR3 coding sequence is TGTGCCAGTAGTATGGTCGGGGGAACAGATACGCAGTATTTT.

The chain has TRBV27 and TRBJ2-2; 11 nucleotides match TRBD2. The CDR3 spans 16 residues. Germline trimming cut 3 bases from V and 3 bases from J; bases unmatched to any gene: 3. Germline V gives CDR1 MNHEY, CDR2 SMNVEV (reference sequence). DNA of the CDR3: TGTGCCAGCAGTTTTTTACTAGCGGGAGACACCGGGGAGCTGTTTTTT. It translates to CASSFLLAGDTGELFF.

V is TRBV15 and J is TRBJ2-5; 13 bases line up with TRBD2. Germline CDR1 reads LNHNV; CDR2 reads YYDKDF (reference sequence). The CDR3 covers 16 residues. V shed 3 bases and J 5 bases; nucleotides not matched to a gene: 6. CDR3 DNA sequence: TGTGCCACCAGCAGGCCCGGGACTAGCGGGAAGGAGACCCAGTACTTC. It codes for CATSRPGTSGKETQYF.

V usage is TRBV3-1 (or the pseudogene TRBV3-2) and J usage is TRBJ1-3; a weak D match, TRBD1 (5 bases). The V end lost 4 bases, the J end lost 0 bases, and 13 bases lay between the germline ends. The germline CDR1 and CDR2 sequences are LGHDT and YNNKEL (reference sequence). The CDR3 runs 16 residues. The CDR3 DNA is TGTGCCAGCAGCCTGGGGCAGGCCAGCTCTGGAAACACCATATATTTT. It specifies CASSLGQASSGNTIYF.

This clone was counted only a few times. The chain joins TRBV13 to TRBJ2-7; the D gene is possibly TRBD2 (5 bases). From germline, CDR1 is PRHDT and CDR2 FYEKMQ (reference sequence). The CDR3 runs 14 residues. Deletions cut 0 bases from V and 7 bases from J, with 13 bases between. CDR3 in amino acids: CASSLGRARGEQYF. The CDR3 DNA is TGTGCCAGCAGCTTAGGACGGGCCCGGGGAGAGCAGTACTTC.